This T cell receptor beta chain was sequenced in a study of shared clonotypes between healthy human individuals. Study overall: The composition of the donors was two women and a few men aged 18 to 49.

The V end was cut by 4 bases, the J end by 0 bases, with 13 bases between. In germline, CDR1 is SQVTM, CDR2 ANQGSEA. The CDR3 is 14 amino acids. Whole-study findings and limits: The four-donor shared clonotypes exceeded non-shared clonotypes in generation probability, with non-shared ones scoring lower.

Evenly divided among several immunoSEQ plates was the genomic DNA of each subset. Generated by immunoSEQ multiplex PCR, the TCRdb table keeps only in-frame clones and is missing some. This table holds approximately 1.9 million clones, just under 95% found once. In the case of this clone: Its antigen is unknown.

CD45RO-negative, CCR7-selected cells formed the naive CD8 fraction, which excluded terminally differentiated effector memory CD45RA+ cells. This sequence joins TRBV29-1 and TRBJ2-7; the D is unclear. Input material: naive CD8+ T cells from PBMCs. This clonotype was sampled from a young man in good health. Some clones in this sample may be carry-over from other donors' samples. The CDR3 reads CSVVWQENSYEQYF. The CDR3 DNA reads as TGCAGCGTTGTCTGGCAGGAGAACTCCTACGAGCAGTACTTC.